Detailed here is one T cell receptor beta chain. Antigen specificity is unknown. This sample was taken from a study of graft-versus-host responses after intestinal transplantation. Looking at the study overall: Recipients were all induced with anti-thymocyte globulin, then given tacrolimus and steroids for 3 to 4 years. Whole-study results and caveats: Recipient marrow contained GvH clones, some of which appeared first in ileum or blood.

With V trimmed by 5 bases and J by 4 bases, 3 bases remained unmatched. Germline V gene lookup returns CDR1 SGHTA and CDR2 FQGTGA. This CDR3 region has 15 residues. The protocol was immunoSEQ multiplex PCR, while the TCRdb copy is restricted to in-frame clones and leaves out a portion. The sample records roughly 110,000 clones, 85% to 95% being singletons. The source is a human donor who was the organ donor for an intestinal transplant. Material: unstimulated CD4+ T cells sorted from spleen or lymph node cells, obtained before transplant. The chain carries TRBV7-3 and TRBJ2-1; 12 positions match TRBD2. Here the CDR3 DNA reads TGTGCCAGCAGCCCAGGGACTAGCGGGTACAATGAGCAGTTCTTC. The encoded protein is CASSPGTSGYNEQFF.